The text below deals with one TCR beta chain. Its antigen is undetermined. Time point meaning: week 35, safety follow-up. Doses comprised 300 ug of mutant IDH1 20-mer peptide each, plus topical imiquimod. Only in-frame clones appear in the TCRdb table, and some are missing; sequencing was by immunoSEQ multiplex PCR. The table shows about 74,000 clones, with more than 75% occurring only once. This CDR3 is 15 amino acids long. Per germline, CDR1 KGHSH and CDR2 LQKENI. Unmatched junction bases numbered 6, after V lost 5 bases and J lost 3 bases. The data stem from a study of a mutant IDH1 vaccine in newly diagnosed glioma. Overall study: Once 4-6 weeks had passed after radiotherapy alone, vaccination started, or it started with temozolomide cycles. Prior therapy was radiotherapy, temozolomide, or both; most received both.

This chain uses TRBV18 with TRBJ2-1, with 8 positions matching TRBD1. This specimen was PBMCs, taken from a glioma patient whose treatment included an IDH1 peptide vaccine. The TCR was taken from a young man with glioma. CDR3 loop: CASSYTGGGYNEQFF. CDR3 nucleotide sequence: TGTGCCAGCTCATATACAGGGGGTGGCTACAATGAGCAGTTCTTC.